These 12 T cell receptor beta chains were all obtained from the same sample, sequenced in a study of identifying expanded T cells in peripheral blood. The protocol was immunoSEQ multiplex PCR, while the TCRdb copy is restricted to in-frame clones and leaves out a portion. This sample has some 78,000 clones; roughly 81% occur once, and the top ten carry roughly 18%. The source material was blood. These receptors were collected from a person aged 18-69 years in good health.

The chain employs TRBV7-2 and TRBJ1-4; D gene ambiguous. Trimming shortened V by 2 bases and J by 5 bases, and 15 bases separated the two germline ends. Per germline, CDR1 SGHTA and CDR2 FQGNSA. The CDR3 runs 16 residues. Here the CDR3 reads CASSLSLAVGNEKLFF. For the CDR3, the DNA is TGTGCCAGCAGCTTAAGTCTGGCGGTAGGAAATGAAAAACTGTTTTTT.

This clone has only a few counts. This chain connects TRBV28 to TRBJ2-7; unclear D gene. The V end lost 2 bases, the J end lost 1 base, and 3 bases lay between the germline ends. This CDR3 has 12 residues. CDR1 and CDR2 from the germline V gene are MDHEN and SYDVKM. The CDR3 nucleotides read TGTGCCAGCAGTTTAGGTTCCTACGAGCAGTACTTC. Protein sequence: CASSLGSYEQYF.

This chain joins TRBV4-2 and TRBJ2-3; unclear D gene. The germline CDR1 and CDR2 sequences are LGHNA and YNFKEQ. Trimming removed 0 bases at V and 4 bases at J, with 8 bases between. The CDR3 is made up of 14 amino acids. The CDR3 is CASSQELVPDTQYF. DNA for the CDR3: TGTGCCAGCAGCCAAGAGTTGGTCCCAGATACGCAGTATTTT.

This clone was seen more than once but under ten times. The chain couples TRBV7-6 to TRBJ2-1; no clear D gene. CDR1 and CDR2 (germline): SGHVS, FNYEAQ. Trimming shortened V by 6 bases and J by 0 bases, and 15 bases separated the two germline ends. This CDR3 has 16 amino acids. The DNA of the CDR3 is TGTGCCAGCAGTCTAGGCAACCCCAGCTCCTACAATGAGCAGTTCTTC. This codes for CASSLGNPSSYNEQFF.

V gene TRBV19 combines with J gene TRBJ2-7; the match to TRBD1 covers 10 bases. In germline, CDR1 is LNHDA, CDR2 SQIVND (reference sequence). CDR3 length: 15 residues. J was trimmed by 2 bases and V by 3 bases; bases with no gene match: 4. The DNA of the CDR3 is TGTGCCAGTAGTATGGGGACAGGGGACGCCTACGAGCAGTACTTC. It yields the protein CASSMGTGDAYEQYF.

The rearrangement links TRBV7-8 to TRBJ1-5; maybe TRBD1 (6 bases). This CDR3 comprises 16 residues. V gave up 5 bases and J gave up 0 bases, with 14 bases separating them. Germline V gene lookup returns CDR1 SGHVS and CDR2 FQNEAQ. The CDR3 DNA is TGTGCCAGCAGCCCAGGGGTGGGCTTTAGCAATCAGCCCCAGCATTTT. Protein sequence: CASSPGVGFSNQPQHF.

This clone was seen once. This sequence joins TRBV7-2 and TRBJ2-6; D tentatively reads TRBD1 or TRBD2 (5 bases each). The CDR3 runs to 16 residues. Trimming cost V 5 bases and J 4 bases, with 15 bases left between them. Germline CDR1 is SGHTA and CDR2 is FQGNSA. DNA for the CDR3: TGTGCCAGCAGCCTGGGGGTGCTGAAGGGGGCCAACGTCCTGACTTTC. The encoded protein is CASSLGVLKGANVLTF.

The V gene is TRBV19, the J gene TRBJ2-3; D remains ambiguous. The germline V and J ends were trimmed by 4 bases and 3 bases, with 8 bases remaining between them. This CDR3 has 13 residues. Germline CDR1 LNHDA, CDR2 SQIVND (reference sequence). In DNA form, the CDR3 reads TGTGCCAGTAGTACCGCAGATACAGATACGCAGTATTTT. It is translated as CASSTADTDTQYF.

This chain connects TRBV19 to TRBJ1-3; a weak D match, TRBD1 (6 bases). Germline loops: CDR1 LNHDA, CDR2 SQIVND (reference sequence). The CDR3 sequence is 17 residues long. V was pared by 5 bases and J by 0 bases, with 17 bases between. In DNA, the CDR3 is TGTGCCAGTAGTCCCCGACAGGATACTTACTCTGGAAACACCATATATTTT. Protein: CASSPRQDTYSGNTIYF. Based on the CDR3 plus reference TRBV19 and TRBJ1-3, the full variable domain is DGGITQSPKYLFRKEGQNVTLSCEQNLNHDAMYWYRQDPGQGLRLIYYSQIVNDFQKGDIAEGYSVSREKKESFPLTVTSAQKNPTAFYLCASSPRQDTYSGNTIYFGEGSWLTVV.

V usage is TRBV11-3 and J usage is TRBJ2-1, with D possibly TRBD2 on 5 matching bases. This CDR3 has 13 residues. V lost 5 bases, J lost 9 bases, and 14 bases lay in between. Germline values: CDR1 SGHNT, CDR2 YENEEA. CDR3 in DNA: TGTGCCAGCAGCCCAACGAGGGTGGCTGAGCAGTTCTTC. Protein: CASSPTRVAEQFF.

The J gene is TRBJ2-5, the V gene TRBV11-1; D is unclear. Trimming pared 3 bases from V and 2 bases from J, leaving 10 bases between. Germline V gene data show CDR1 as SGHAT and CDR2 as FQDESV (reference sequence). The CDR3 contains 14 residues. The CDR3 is CASSFLAFQETQYF. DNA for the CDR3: TGTGCCAGCAGCTTTTTAGCTTTTCAAGAGACCCAGTACTTC.

This chain's CDR3 is CASSVDIGLISVQYF. CDR3 sequence (DNA): TGTGCCAGCAGCGTCGATATAGGACTCATTTCTGTGCAGTACTTC. The chain links TRBV9 to TRBJ2-7, with D possibly matching TRBD2 (5 bases). The CDR3 contains 15 residues. Trimming removed 2 bases from V and 9 bases from J, with 21 bases in between. CDR1 is SGDLS, CDR2 YYNGEE, per germline.